This T cell receptor beta chain was recorded in a study of cytotoxic CD8 clonotypes in ibrutinib-treated CLL. Findings and caveats of the study: Among the clonotypes, public ones were uncommon and contracted or held stable on treatment.

Data came from immunoSEQ multiplex PCR; TCRdb stores just in-frame clones and leaves some out. The sample includes 130,000 or so clones, around three quarters of them seen just once. The ends were cut back, 4 bases at V and 3 bases at J, with 15 bases in the middle. The CDR3 totals 15 residues. Per the germline V gene, CDR1 is SGHDN and CDR2 is FVKESK. This clone was observed a single time. Its antigen is currently unknown. This receptor was taken from a human donor with chronic lymphocytic leukemia. The sequenced sample was PBMCs, obtained after 12 months of ibrutinib treatment. J is TRBJ1-2 and V is TRBV14; D is possibly TRBD1 (6 bases). The CDR3 DNA reads TGTGCCAGCAGCCCACACGGGGGGCTGGACTATGGCTACACCTTC. It encodes CASSPHGGLDYGYTF.